This T cell receptor (beta chain) was sequenced during a study of T cells after posttransplantation cyclophosphamide. Findings of the study overall: Skin or GI-infiltrating T cells shared few TRB sequences with blood. Recipient CMV seropositivity and CMV reactivation strongly tracked TRB clonality. Later blood repertoires were often dominated by clones from the donor CD8+ memory compartment.

This clone has a single count. Its antigen is unidentified. Clones were sequenced by immunoSEQ multiplex PCR, and TCRdb holds only the in-frame ones, with some missing. This sample has about 43,000 clones; about nine tenths occur once, and the top ten carry 2% to 3%. Cyclophosphamide on days +3 and +4 followed busulfan-fludarabine conditioning and a marrow graft. The CDR3 extends over 17 amino acids. Germline loops: CDR1 SGHRS, CDR2 YFSETQ. The V gene end was trimmed by 4 bases and the J gene end by 2 bases; junction bases not matched to a gene: 11. The sequencing used PBMCs, collected just over 60 days after allogeneic stem cell transplant with posttransplant cyclophosphamide. The chain uses TRBV5-1 and TRBJ2-1; TRBD1 agrees at 8 bases. The origin of this receptor is a male patient aged 60 to 75 who received an allogeneic stem cell transplant from a related donor and was CMV-positive. Some T cells may have come from the graft donor. For the CDR3, the DNA is TGCGCCAGCAGCCAACGACCCGGGACAGGACCCTACAATGAGCAGTTCTTC. Protein product: CASSQRPGTGPYNEQFF.